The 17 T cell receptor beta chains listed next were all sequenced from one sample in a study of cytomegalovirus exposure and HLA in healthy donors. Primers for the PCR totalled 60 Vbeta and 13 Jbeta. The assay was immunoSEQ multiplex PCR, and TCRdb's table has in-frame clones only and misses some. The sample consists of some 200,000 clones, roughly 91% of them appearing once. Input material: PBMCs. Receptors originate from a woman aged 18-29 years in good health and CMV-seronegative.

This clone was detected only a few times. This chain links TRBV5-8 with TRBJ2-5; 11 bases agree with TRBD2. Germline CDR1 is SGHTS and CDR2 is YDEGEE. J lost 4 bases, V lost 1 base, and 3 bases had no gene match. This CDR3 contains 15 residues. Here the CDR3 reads CASSLMTSGIETQYF. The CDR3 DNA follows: TGTGCCAGCAGCTTGATGACTAGCGGGATAGAGACCCAGTACTTC.

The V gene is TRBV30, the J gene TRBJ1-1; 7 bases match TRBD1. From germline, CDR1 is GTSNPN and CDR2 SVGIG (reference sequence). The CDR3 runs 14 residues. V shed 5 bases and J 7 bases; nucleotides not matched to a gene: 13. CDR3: CAWSTGLGRGEAFF. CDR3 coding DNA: TGTGCCTGGTCGACAGGGTTGGGGCGCGGTGAAGCTTTCTTT.

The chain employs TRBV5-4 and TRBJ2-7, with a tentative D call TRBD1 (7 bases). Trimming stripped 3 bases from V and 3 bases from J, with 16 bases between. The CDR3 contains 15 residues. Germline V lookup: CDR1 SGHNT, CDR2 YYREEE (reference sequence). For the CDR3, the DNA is TGTGCCAGCAGCTCTAGGGAGGCAGGGGGCTACGAGCAGTACTTC. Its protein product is CASSSREAGGYEQYF.

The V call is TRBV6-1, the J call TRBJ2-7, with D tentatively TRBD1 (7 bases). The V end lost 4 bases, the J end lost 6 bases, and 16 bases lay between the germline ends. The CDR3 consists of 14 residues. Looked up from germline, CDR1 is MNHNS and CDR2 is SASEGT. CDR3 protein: CASSVSGGPFEQYF. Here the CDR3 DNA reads TGTGCCAGCAGTGTGTCAGGGGGGCCTTTCGAGCAGTACTTC.

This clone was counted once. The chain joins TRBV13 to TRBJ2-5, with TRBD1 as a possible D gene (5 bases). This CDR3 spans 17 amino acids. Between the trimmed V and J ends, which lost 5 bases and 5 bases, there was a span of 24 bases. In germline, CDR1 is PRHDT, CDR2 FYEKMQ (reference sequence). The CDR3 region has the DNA TGTGCCAGCAGCCCCGGTTACGAGGCCAGGGCAGACGAGACCCAGTACTTC. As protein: CASSPGYEARADETQYF.

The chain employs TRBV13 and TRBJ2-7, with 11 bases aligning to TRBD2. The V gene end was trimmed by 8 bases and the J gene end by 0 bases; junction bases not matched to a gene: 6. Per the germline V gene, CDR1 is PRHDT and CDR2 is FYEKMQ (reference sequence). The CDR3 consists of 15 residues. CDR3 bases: TGTGCCAGCTCGCTGACTAGCGGGGCCTCCTACGAGCAGTACTTC. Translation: CASSLTSGASYEQYF.

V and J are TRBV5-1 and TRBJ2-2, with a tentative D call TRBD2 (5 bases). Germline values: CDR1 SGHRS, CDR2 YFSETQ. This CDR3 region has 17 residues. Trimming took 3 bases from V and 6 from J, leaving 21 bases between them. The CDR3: CASSSLSGVGVAGELFF. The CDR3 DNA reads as TGCGCCAGCAGCTCGCTAAGTGGCGTGGGAGTCGCCGGGGAGCTGTTTTTT. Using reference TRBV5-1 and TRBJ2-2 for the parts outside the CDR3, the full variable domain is KAGVTQTPRYLIKTRGQQVTLSCSPISGHRSVSWYQQTPGQGLQFLFEYFSETQRNKGNFPGRFSGRQFSNSRSEMNVSTLELGDSALYLCASSSLSGVGVAGELFFGEGSRLTVL.

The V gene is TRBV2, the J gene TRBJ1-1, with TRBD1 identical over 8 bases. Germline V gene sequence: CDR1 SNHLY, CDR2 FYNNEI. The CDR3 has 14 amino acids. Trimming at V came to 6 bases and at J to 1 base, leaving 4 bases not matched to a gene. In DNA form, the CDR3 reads TGTGCCAGCAGGGGAGGGACAGGGAACACTGAAGCTTTCTTT. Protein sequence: CASRGGTGNTEAFF.

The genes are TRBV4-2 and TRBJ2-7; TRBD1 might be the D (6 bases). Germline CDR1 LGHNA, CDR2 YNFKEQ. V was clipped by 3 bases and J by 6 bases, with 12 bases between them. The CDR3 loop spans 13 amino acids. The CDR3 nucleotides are TGTGCCAGCAGCCATCACAGGGTTTGCGAGCAGTACTTC. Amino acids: CASSHHRVCEQYF.

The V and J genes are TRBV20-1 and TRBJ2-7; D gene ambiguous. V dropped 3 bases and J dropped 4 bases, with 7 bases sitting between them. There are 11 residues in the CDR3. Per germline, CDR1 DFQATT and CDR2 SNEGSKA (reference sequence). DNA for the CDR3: TGCAGTGCTAGGGCTTTATACGAGCAGTACTTC. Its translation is CSARALYEQYF.

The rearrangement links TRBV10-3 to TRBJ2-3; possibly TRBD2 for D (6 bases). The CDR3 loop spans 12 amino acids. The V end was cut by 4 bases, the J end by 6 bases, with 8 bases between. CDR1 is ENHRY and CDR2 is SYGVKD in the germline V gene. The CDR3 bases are TGTGCCATCAGTGGGGGGGTTGATACGCAGTATTTT. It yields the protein CAISGGVDTQYF.

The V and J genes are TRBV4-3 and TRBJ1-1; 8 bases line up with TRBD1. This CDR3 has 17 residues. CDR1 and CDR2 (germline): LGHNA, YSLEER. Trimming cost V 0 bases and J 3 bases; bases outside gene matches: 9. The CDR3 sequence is CASSQDLVRGPDTEAFF. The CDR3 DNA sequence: TGCGCCAGCAGCCAAGATTTGGTCAGGGGGCCGGACACTGAAGCTTTCTTT.

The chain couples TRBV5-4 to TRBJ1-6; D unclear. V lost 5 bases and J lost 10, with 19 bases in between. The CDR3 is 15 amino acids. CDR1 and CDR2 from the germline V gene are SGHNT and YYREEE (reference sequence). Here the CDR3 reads CASSREGAARSPLHF. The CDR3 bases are TGTGCCAGCAGTAGGGAGGGAGCGGCTAGATCACCCCTCCACTTT.

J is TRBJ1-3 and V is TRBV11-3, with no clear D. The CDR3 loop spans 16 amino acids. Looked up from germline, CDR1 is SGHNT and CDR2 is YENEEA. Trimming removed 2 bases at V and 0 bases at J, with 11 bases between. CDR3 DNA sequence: TGTGCCAGCAGCTTAACAATACAGAGCTCTGGAAACACCATATATTTT. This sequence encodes CASSLTIQSSGNTIYF.

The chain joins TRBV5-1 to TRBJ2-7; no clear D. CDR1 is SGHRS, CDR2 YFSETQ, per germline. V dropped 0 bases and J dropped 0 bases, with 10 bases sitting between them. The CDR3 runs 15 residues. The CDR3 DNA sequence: TGCGCCAGCAGCTTGGGGTCAGGTTACTCCTACGAGCAGTACTTC. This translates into CASSLGSGYSYEQYF.

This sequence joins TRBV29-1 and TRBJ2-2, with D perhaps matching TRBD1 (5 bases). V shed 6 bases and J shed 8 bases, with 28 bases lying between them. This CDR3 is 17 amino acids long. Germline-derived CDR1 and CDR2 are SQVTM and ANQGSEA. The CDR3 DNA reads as TGCAGCGTGATCACCCTTTCCACCCCAGGGCGGTGGGGGGAGCTGTTTTTT. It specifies CSVITLSTPGRWGELFF.

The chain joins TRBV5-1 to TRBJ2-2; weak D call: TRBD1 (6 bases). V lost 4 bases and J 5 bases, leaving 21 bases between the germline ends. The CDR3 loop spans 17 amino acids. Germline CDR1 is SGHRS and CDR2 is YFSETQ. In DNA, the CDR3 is TGCGCCAGCAGCCCGCTTTCAGTGGGGGCAGCGACCGGGGAGCTGTTTTTT. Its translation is CASSPLSVGAATGELFF. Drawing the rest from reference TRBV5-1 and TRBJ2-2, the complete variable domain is KAGVTQTPRYLIKTRGQQVTLSCSPISGHRSVSWYQQTPGQGLQFLFEYFSETQRNKGNFPGRFSGRQFSNSRSEMNVSTLELGDSALYLCASSPLSVGAATGELFFGEGSRLTVL.